Following are 28 T cell receptor beta chains from one sample sequenced in a study of vaccination and CD4 T cells after COVID-19. Treatment in this sample: approximately 11-day PBMC culture with coronavirus spike peptide pools or control peptides (ViraFEST assay). Sequencing of the DNA from cultured CD4+ T cells was carried out with the Oncomine TCR Beta short-read assay. One entry per CDR3 protein, called by TCRdb with MiXCR from the PCR reads. The repertoire holds about 15,000 distinct CDR3 sequences, with around 40% as singletons. These receptors have no identified antigens. Sequencing used cultured CD4+ T cells from blood. The receptors were gathered from a human donor with COVID-19.

This chain connects TRBV10-3 to TRBJ2-7; 13 bases map to TRBD2. Germline loops: CDR1 ENHRY, CDR2 SYGVKD. V gave up 9 bases and J gave up 5 bases; unmatched junction bases: 1. This CDR3 has 12 amino acids. The CDR3 spells CAIGLAGDEQYF. The CDR3 DNA sequence: TGTGCCATAGGACTAGCGGGGGACGAGCAGTACTTC.

The rearrangement links TRBV5-1 to TRBJ2-7, with 8 nucleotides matching TRBD1. Trimming cost V 4 bases and J 0 bases; bases outside gene matches: 15. Germline CDR1 SGHRS, CDR2 YFSETQ. The CDR3 sequence is 18 residues long. The CDR3 protein is CASSLGDRPEGSSYEQYF. DNA for the CDR3: TGCGCCAGCAGCCTGGGGGACAGGCCTGAGGGGAGCTCCTACGAGCAGTACTTC.

This clonotype was found a few times. V gene TRBV11-1 combines with J gene TRBJ1-5, with a tentative D call TRBD1 (6 bases). Per the germline V gene, CDR1 is SGHAT and CDR2 is FQDESV (reference sequence). There are 16 residues in the CDR3. V was pared by 5 bases and J by 5 bases, with 19 bases between. The CDR3 region has the DNA TGTGCCAGCAGCCCAAATTCGGGGGCAGCAGATCAGCCCCAGCATTTT. Residues: CASSPNSGAADQPQHF. The variable domain in full, with the rest retrieved from reference TRBV11-1 and TRBJ1-5, is EAEVAQSPRYKITEKSQAVAFWCDPISGHATLYWYRQILGQGPELLVQFQDESVVDDSQLPKDRFSAERLKGVDSTLKIQPAELGDSAMYLCASSPNSGAADQPQHFGDGTRLSIL.

In the case of this clonotype: Because the CDR3 is missing its conserved closing phenylalanine or tryptophan, this is likely a read error. V and J are TRBV6-1 and TRBJ2-6; the match to TRBD1 covers 8 bases. The CDR3 sequence is 15 residues long. J was trimmed by 1 base and V by 9 bases; bases with no gene match: 5. Germline CDR1 MNHNS, CDR2 SASEGT. The CDR3 DNA follows: TGTGCCAGGGGGGACAGGACGTCTGGGGCCAACGTCCTGACTCTC. This gives the protein CARGDRTSGANVLTL.

The chain combines TRBV4-3 with TRBJ1-2; D is uncertain. V shed 0 bases and J shed 4 bases, with 12 bases lying between them. The length of the CDR3 is 15 residues. Looked up from germline, CDR1 is LGHNA and CDR2 is YSLEER. The CDR3 region is CASSQDRIPTYGYTF. The CDR3 coding sequence is TGCGCCAGCAGCCAAGATCGAATACCCACCTATGGCTACACCTTC.

The chain recombines TRBV20-1 with TRBJ2-3; TRBD2 matches 14 bases. Germline V gives CDR1 DFQATT, CDR2 SNEGSKA (reference sequence). Trimming cost V 5 bases and J 2 bases; bases outside gene matches: 3. This CDR3 is built from 15 residues. The CDR3 is CSAGLAGGLTDTQYF. CDR3 sequence (DNA): TGCAGTGCTGGACTAGCGGGGGGTCTCACAGATACGCAGTATTTT.

This chain connects TRBV27 to TRBJ1-6; a weak D match, TRBD1 (5 bases). The CDR3 runs 14 residues. Trimming stripped 6 bases from V and 10 bases from J, with 16 bases between. Germline V gene sequence: CDR1 MNHEY, CDR2 SMNVEV (reference sequence). CDR3 amino acids: CASRPGRGLSPLHF. The CDR3 DNA follows: TGTGCCAGCAGACCGGGACGGGGTTTGTCACCCCTCCACTTT.

This clonotype has a handful of counts. CDR3 loop: CASSPVGLGGNEQFF. CDR3 sequence (DNA): TGCGCCAGCAGCCCCGTCGGTTTAGGGGGCAATGAGCAGTTCTTC. This sequence joins TRBV4-1 and TRBJ2-1, with a possible D match to TRBD1 (6 bases). Trimming took 4 bases from V and 6 from J, leaving 16 bases between them. The germline V gene has CDR1 MGHRA and CDR2 YSYEKL. The CDR3 length is 15 residues.

The V call is TRBV7-2, the J call TRBJ2-3; D unresolved. This CDR3 has 16 amino acids. Trimming pared 1 base from V and 0 bases from J, leaving 11 bases between. Germline CDR1 is SGHTA and CDR2 is FQGNSA. The CDR3 here is CASSLVSSGSTDTQYF. The CDR3 nucleotides are TGTGCCAGCAGCTTAGTGTCGTCTGGGAGCACAGATACGCAGTATTTT.

There are a few counts of this clonotype. The DNA of the CDR3 is TGCAGTGCTAGATCGGGGTCCTCCAGCACAGATACGCAGTATTTT. This translates into CSARSGSSSTDTQYF. The chain carries TRBV20-1 and TRBJ2-3; tentative D call: TRBD2 (5 bases). V lost 2 bases to trimming and J lost 0 bases, with 12 bases between them. The CDR3 loop spans 15 amino acids. CDR1 is DFQATT, CDR2 SNEGSKA, per germline (reference sequence).

The V gene is TRBV5-1, the J gene TRBJ1-2; D might be TRBD1 (6 bases). The V end was cut by 2 bases, the J end by 3 bases, with 11 bases between. This CDR3 comprises 14 residues. Germline V gene sequence: CDR1 SGHRS, CDR2 YFSETQ. The CDR3 sequence: CASSFTGSDYGYTF. CDR3 nucleotides: TGCGCCAGCAGCTTCACAGGGTCCGACTATGGCTACACCTTC.

This clonotype was counted between two and nine times. The CDR3 sequence is CASSWEGDTEAFF. The CDR3 DNA sequence: TGTGCCAGCAGCTGGGAAGGGGACACTGAAGCTTTCTTT. The chain couples TRBV11-3 to TRBJ1-1; tentative D call: TRBD1 (5 bases). The CDR3 sequence is 13 residues long. V lost 4 bases and J 3 bases, leaving 9 bases between the germline ends. In germline, CDR1 is SGHNT, CDR2 YENEEA.

This clonotype was observed a few times. The rearrangement uses TRBV6-1 and TRBJ1-5; TRBD1 agrees at 12 bases. The germline V gene has CDR1 MNHNS and CDR2 SASEGT. CDR3 length equals 15 residues. The V segment lost 4 bases and the J segment 6 bases; nucleotides outside the gene matches: 4. In nucleotides, the CDR3 is TGTGCCAGCAGTGGGGGGACAGGGGGCGGTCAGCCCCAGCATTTT. Translated: CASSGGTGGGQPQHF.

With respect to this clonotype: Germline is not matched at one junction end, which may reflect a read error. The chain links TRBV6-1 to TRBJ1-5; D gene ambiguous. The CDR3 consists of 12 residues. Per germline, CDR1 MNHNS and CDR2 SASEGT. In nucleotides, the CDR3 is TGTGCCATCAGTGAAACCCAGTCGCCCCAGCATTTT. Residues: CAISETQSPQHF.

This chain connects TRBV11-2 to TRBJ1-2; D ambiguous. Looked up from germline, CDR1 is SGHAT and CDR2 is FQNNGV. V shed 0 bases and J shed 8 bases, with 19 bases lying between them. The CDR3 is 16 amino acids. The CDR3 DNA sequence: TGTGCCAGCAGCTTAGATCCGGCCGGCGCGAGGTACGGCTACACCTTC. This translates into CASSLDPAGARYGYTF. Full variable domain (rest looked up from reference TRBV11-2 and TRBJ1-2): EAGVAQSPRYKIIEKRQSVAFWCNPISGHATLYWYQQILGQGPKLLIQFQNNGVVDDSQLPKDRFSAERLKGVDSTLKIQPAKLEDSAVYLCASSLDPAGARYGYTFGSGTRLTVV.

The chain joins TRBV10-3 to TRBJ2-3; no reliable D call. CDR3 length: 15 amino acids. V lost 2 bases and J 1 base, leaving 10 bases between the germline ends. Germline V lookup: CDR1 ENHRY, CDR2 SYGVKD. The CDR3 DNA follows: TGTGCCATCAGTGAGGAGACTCAGGGCACAGATACGCAGTATTTT. It is translated as CAISEETQGTDTQYF.

V gene TRBV7-2 combines with J gene TRBJ1-1; D is undetermined. Trimming cost V 1 base and J 0 bases, with 3 bases left between them. Looked up from germline, CDR1 is SGHTA and CDR2 is FQGNSA. This CDR3 comprises 13 residues. The CDR3 reads CASSLGMNTEAFF. The CDR3 DNA reads TGTGCCAGCAGCTTAGGAATGAACACTGAAGCTTTCTTT.

This clonotype was seen a handful of times. CDR3 bases: TGTGCCAGCAGCTTAGTGCGGATCTCCACCGGGGAGCTGTTTTTT. Residues: CASSLVRISTGELFF. The chain couples TRBV7-9 to TRBJ2-2; D is unresolved. The germline gives CDR1 SEHNR, CDR2 FQNEAQ (reference sequence). The CDR3 runs 15 residues. The V end lost 1 base, the J end lost 4 bases, and 10 bases lay between the germline ends.

V gene TRBV19 combines with J gene TRBJ2-2, with 10 bases lining up with TRBD2. Germline V CDR1 and CDR2: LNHDA, SQIVND (reference sequence). With 5 bases clipped from V and 6 bases from J, the junction kept 9 bases outside the gene matches. The CDR3 extends over 16 amino acids. CDR3: CASSLRAGGHSGELFF. For the CDR3, the DNA is TGTGCCAGTAGTCTGAGAGCGGGGGGGCATTCCGGGGAGCTGTTTTTT.

The chain links TRBV9 to TRBJ2-7; 7 bases match TRBD1. The junction had 7 bases not matched to a gene; V was cut back by 4 bases and J by 3 bases. The CDR3 runs to 14 residues. The germline V gene has CDR1 SGDLS and CDR2 YYNGEE. The CDR3 protein is CASSSMAGGYEQYF. CDR3 sequence (DNA): TGTGCCAGCAGCTCCATGGCAGGGGGCTACGAGCAGTACTTC.

This rearrangement joins TRBV6-1 to TRBJ1-2, with 9 bases matching TRBD1. The CDR3 sequence is 12 residues long. Germline values: CDR1 MNHNS, CDR2 SASEGT. After removal of 6 bases from V and 8 bases from J, the junction contained 4 bases not matched to a gene. The CDR3 DNA follows: TGTGCCAGCAGCTCCGGGACAGGGGGCTACACCTTC. Translated, it gives CASSSGTGGYTF.

The CDR3 region is CASIATGRHSSFDRYGYTF. The CDR3 DNA reads as TGTGCCAGCATTGCAACCGGTAGGCACAGTTCCTTCGACCGCTATGGCTACACCTTC. This sequence joins TRBV6-2 or TRBV6-3 and TRBJ1-2; no firm D call. V lost 7 bases and J lost 4, with 31 bases in between. The CDR3 loop spans 19 amino acids. CDR1 is MNHEY and CDR2 is SVGEGT in the germline V gene.

This rearrangement joins TRBV6-4 to TRBJ1-1; 10 nucleotides align to TRBD1. The CDR3 extends over 14 amino acids. Trimming took 4 bases from V and 4 from J; bases not matched to a gene: 3. Germline V lookup: CDR1 MRHNA, CDR2 SNTAGT. The CDR3 sequence is CASSVDRGGTEAFF. CDR3 nucleotide sequence: TGTGCCAGCAGTGTGGACAGGGGGGGCACTGAAGCTTTCTTT.

The rearrangement uses TRBV5-4 and TRBJ1-2, with a possible D match to TRBD1 (6 bases). Trimming removed 0 bases from V and 4 bases from J, with 16 bases in between. The germline V gene encodes CDR1 SGHNT and CDR2 YYREEE (reference sequence). The CDR3 runs 16 residues. In DNA form, the CDR3 reads TGTGCCAGCAGCTTGGCCGGTTCGGTAGGGGGCTATGGCTACACCTTC. This sequence encodes CASSLAGSVGGYGYTF.

A note on this clonotype: The junction does not match germline at one end; this may be a read error. The genes are TRBV7-3 and TRBJ1-1; TRBD1 agrees at 7 bases. This CDR3 region has 14 residues. Germline assignment: CDR1 SGHTA and CDR2 FQGTGA. The CDR3 sequence: CVSSSPGGNTEAFF. CDR3 nucleotides: TGTGTCAGCAGCTCCCCAGGGGGGAACACTGAAGCTTTCTTT. The variable domain in full, with the rest retrieved from reference TRBV7-3 and TRBJ1-1, is GAGVSQTPSNKVTEKGKYVELRCDPISGHTALYWYRQSLGQGPEFLIYFQGTGAADDSGLPNDRFFAVRPEGSVSTLKIQRTERGDSAVYLCVSSSPGGNTEAFFGQGTRLTVV.

The chain couples TRBV7-2 to TRBJ2-1, with 8 bases identical to TRBD2. Germline V gene data show CDR1 as SGHTA and CDR2 as FQGNSA. Trimming at V came to 1 base and at J to 5 bases, leaving 7 bases not matched to a gene. CDR3 length equals 16 residues. The CDR3 spells CASSLVSTGGNNEQFF. Written as DNA, the CDR3 is TGTGCCAGCAGCTTAGTGTCGACGGGGGGGAACAATGAGCAGTTCTTC.

The chain uses TRBV20-1 and TRBJ2-3, with D unclear. CDR1 and CDR2 (germline): DFQATT, SNEGSKA (reference sequence). This CDR3 has 15 amino acids. Trimming removed 0 bases at V and 5 bases at J, with 15 bases between. Here the CDR3 DNA reads TGCAGTGCTAGAGATCCTGTGGGATTCCAAGATACGCAGTATTTT. Amino acids: CSARDPVGFQDTQYF.

V gene TRBV5-5 combines with J gene TRBJ2-2, with D maybe TRBD2 (5 bases). Trimming cost V 7 bases and J 1 base, with 11 bases left between them. The germline CDR1 and CDR2 sequences are SGHKS and YYEKEE (reference sequence). The CDR3 totals 14 residues. The CDR3, as DNA: TGTGCCAGCCGCCAGGACTGGAACACCGGGGAGCTGTTTTTT. Its translation is CASRQDWNTGELFF. Drawing the rest from reference TRBV5-5 and TRBJ2-2, the complete variable domain is DAGVTQSPTHLIKTRGQQVTLRCSPISGHKSVSWYQQVLGQGPQFIFQYYEKEERGRGNFPDRFSARQFPNYSSELNVNALLLGDSALYLCASRQDWNTGELFFGEGSRLTVL.